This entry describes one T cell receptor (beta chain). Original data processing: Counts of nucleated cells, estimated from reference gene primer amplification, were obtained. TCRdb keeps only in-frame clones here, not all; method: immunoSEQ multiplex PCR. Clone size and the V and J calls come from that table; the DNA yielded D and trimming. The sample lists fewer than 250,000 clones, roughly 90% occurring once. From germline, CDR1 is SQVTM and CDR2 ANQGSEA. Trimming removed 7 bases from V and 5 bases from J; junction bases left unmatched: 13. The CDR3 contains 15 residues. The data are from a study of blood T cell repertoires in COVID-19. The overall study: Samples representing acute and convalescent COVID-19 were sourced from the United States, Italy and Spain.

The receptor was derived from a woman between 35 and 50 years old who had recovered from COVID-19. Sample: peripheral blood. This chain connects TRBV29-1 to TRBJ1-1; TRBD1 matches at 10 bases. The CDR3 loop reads CSAPGRDRGKTEAFF. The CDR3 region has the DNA TGCAGCGCCCCCGGTCGGGACAGGGGTAAAACTGAAGCTTTCTTT.